The entry below gives a single T cell receptor beta chain sequence along with its context. What it binds is unknown. This sample is part of a study of vaccination and CD4 T cells after COVID-19. Looking at the study overall: Two mRNA vaccine doses were given, either BNT162b2 or mRNA-1273.

With the Oncomine TCR Beta short-read assay, DNA from cultured CD4+ T cells was sequenced. Cultured CD4+ T cells yielded the extracted genomic DNA. TCRdb re-called the PCR reads with MiXCR, one entry per CDR3 protein. The sample has approximately 16,000 distinct CDR3 sequences; nearly 75% are singletons. Treatment reported: approximately 11-day PBMC culture with coronavirus spike peptide pools or control peptides (ViraFEST assay). ViraFEST used peptide pools to expand antigen-specific T cells before TCR sequencing. The specimen sequenced was CD4+ T cells from blood, cultured in vitro. The TCR comes from a human donor who had recovered from COVID-19.

In DNA form, the CDR3 reads TGTGCTAGTGGTTTGGGTACCGGTAGCTCCTACAATGAGCAGTTCTTC. Translating it yields CASGLGTGSSYNEQFF. The genes are TRBV12-5 and TRBJ2-1; unclear D gene. This CDR3 is 16 amino acids long. From germline, CDR1 is LGHNT and CDR2 FRNRAP. V lost 1 base and J 0 bases, leaving 10 bases between the germline ends.